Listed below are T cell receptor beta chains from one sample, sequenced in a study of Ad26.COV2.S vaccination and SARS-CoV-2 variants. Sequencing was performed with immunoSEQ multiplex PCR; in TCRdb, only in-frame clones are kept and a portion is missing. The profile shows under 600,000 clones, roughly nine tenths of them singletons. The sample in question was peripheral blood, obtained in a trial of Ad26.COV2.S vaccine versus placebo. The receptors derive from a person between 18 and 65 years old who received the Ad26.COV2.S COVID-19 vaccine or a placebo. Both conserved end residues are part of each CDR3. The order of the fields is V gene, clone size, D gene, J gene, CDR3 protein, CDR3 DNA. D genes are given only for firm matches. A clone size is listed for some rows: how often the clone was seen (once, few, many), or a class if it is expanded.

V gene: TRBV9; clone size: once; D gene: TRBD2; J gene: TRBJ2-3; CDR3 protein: CASSVATSSGGRTDTQYF; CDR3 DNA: TGTGCCAGCAGCGTAGCTACGAGCTCGGGGGGGCGCACAGATACGCAGTATTTT
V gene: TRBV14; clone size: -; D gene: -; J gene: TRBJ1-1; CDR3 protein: CASSQKGRNAFF; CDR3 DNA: TGTGCCAGCAGCCAAAAGGGGCGGAACGCTTTCTTT
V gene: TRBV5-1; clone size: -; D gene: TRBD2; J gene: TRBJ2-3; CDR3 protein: CASSSSGRAGTDTQYF; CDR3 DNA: TGCGCCAGCAGCTCGAGCGGGAGGGCAGGCACAGATACGCAGTATTTT
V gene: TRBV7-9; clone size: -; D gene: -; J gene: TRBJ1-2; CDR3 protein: CASSFGLDFLDGYTF; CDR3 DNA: TGTGCCAGCAGCTTTGGTCTAGACTTTCTAGATGGCTACACCTTC
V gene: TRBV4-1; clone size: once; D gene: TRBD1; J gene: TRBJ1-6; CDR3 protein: CASSSPGTGGSPLHF; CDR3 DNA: TGCGCCAGCAGCTCGCCTGGGACAGGGGGTTCACCCCTCCACTTT
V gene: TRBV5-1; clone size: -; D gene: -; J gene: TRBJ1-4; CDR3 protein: CASSETGFREKLFF; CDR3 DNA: TGCGCCAGCAGCGAGACAGGTTTCCGCGAAAAACTGTTTTTT
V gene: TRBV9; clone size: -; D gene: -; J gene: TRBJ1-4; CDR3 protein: CASSVGSVVNEKLFF; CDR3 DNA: TGTGCCAGCAGCGTTGGTTCAGTTGTTAATGAAAAACTGTTTTTT
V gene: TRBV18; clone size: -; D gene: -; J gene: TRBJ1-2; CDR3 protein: CASSLSGGYRNFYTF; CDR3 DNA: TGTGCCAGCTCACTGTCGGGGGGGTATCGGAATTTCTACACCTTC
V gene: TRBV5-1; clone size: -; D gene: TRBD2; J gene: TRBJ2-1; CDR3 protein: CASSLGSASGGPGNEQFF; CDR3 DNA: TGCGCCAGCAGCTTGGGGTCGGCTAGCGGGGGGCCTGGAAATGAGCAGTTCTTC
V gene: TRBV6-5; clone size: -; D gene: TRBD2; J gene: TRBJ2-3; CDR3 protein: CASSQLAGGTDTQYF; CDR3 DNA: TGTGCCAGCAGCCAACTAGCGGGAGGCACAGATACGCAGTATTTT
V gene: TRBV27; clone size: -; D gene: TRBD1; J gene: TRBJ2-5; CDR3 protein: CASSPGTGGETQYF; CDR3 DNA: TGTGCCAGCAGTCCGGGGACAGGGGGAGAGACCCAGTACTTC
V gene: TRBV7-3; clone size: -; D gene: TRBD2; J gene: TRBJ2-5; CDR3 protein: CASSSGLARQETQYF; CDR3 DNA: TGTGCCAGCAGCTCGGGACTAGCGAGACAAGAGACCCAGTACTTC
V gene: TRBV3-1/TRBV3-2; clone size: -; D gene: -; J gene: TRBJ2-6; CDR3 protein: CASSQAVVGYSGANVLTF; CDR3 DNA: TGTGCCAGCAGCCAAGCTGTGGTCGGATACTCTGGGGCCAACGTCCTGACTTTC
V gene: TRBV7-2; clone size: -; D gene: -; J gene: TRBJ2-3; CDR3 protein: CASSSTSKDTQYF; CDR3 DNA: TGTGCCAGCAGCTCGACTAGTAAGGATACGCAGTATTTT
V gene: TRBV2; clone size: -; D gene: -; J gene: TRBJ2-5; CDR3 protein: CASSEAGQETQYF; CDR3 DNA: TGTGCCAGCAGTGAAGCGGGGCAAGAGACCCAGTACTTC
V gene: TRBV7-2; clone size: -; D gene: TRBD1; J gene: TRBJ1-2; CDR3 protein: CASRGGGLTIYGYTF; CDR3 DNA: TGTGCCAGCCGAGGGGGCGGCCTCACGATTTATGGCTACACCTTC
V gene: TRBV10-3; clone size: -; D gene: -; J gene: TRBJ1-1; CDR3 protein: CAVQQYMNTEAFF; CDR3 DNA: TGTGCCGTGCAACAGTACATGAACACTGAAGCTTTCTTT
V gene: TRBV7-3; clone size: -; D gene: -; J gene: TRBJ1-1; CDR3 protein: CASSLSGETEAFF; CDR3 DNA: TGTGCCAGCAGCTTATCAGGGGAAACTGAAGCTTTCTTT
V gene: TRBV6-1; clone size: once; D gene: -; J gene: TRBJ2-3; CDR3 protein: CASSEALDTQYF; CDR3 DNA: TGTGCCAGCAGTGAAGCGTTGGATACGCAGTATTTT
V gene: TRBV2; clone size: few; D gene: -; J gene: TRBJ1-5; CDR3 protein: CASSRRGMYSNQPQHF; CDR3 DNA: TGTGCCAGCAGTAGGAGAGGGATGTATAGCAATCAGCCCCAGCATTTT
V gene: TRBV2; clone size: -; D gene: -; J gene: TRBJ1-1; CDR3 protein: CASSTSGDTEAFF; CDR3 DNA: TGTGCCAGCTCTACGTCGGGTGACACTGAAGCTTTCTTT
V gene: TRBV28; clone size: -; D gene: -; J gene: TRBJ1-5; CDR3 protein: CASSFRQRNQPQHF; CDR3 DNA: TGTGCCAGCAGTTTCCGCCAGCGCAATCAGCCCCAGCATTTT
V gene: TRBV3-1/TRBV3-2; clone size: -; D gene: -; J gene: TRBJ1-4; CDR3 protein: CASSHTGQREKLFF; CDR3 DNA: TGTGCCAGCAGCCATACAGGGCAGCGTGAAAAACTGTTTTTT
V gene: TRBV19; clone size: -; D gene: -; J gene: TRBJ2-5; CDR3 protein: CASSPRVYQETQYF; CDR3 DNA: TGTGCCAGTAGTCCCCGGGTCTATCAAGAGACCCAGTACTTC
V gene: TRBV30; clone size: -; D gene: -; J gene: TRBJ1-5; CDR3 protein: CAWSVSRQGPPYSNQPQHF; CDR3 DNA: TGTGCCTGGAGTGTATCAAGGCAGGGGCCCCCCTATAGCAATCAGCCCCAGCATTTT
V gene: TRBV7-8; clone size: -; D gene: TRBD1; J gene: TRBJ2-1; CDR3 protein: CASSFSRDRGHEQFF; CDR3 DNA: TGTGCCAGCAGCTTCTCCCGGGACAGGGGGCATGAGCAGTTCTTC
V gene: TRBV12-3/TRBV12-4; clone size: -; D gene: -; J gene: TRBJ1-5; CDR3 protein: CASSSQGGQPQHF; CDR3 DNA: TGTGCCAGCAGTTCCCAGGGAGGGCAGCCCCAGCATTTT
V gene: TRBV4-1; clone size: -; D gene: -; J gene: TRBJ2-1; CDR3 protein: CASSQEQRSTHNEQFF; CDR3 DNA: TGCGCCAGCAGCCAAGAACAGCGGAGCACCCACAATGAGCAGTTCTTC
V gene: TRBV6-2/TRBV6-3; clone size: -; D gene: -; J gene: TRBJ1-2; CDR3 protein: CASSPQGRYYGYTF; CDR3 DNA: TGTGCCAGCAGTCCCCAGGGACGCTACTATGGCTACACCTTC
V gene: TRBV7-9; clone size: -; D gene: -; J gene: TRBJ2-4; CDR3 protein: CASSFSAPKNIQYF; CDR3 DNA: TGTGCCAGCAGCTTCTCAGCTCCCAAAAACATTCAGTACTTC
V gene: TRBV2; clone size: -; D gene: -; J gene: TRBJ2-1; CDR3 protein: CASTMSREQFF; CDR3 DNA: TGTGCCAGCACGATGAGCCGTGAGCAGTTCTTC
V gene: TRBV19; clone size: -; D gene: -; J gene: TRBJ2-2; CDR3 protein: CASSIMAGELFF; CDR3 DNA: TGTGCCAGTAGTATTATGGCCGGGGAGCTGTTTTTT
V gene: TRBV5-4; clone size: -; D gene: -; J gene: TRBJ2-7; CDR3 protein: CASSLGGRGGYEQYF; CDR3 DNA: TGTGCCAGCAGCTTGGGGGGGCGTGGTGGGTACGAGCAGTACTTC